Each of the 20 T cell receptor beta chains below was sequenced from the same sample in a study of spatial heterogeneity in lung cancer. Time point indicated: sample taken at primary tumor resection. Unsorted whole RNA samples from tumor, nontumor lung or frozen PBMC were sequenced. TCRdb re-called the 5' RACE reads with MiXCR, one entry per CDR3 protein. This sample has some 50,000 distinct CDR3 sequences, with 6% to 9.5% found just once. The starting material was PBMCs, obtained at surgery. These receptors originate from a female donor with early-stage non-small cell lung cancer.

This clonotype has only a few counts. This chain uses TRBV12-3 or TRBV12-4 with TRBJ2-7, with a possible D match to TRBD2 (6 bases). This CDR3 is 13 amino acids long. Trimming cost V 3 bases and J 5 bases, with 11 bases left between them. The CDR3 sequence is CASSLAGPHEQYF. The CDR3 DNA follows: TGTGCCAGCAGTTTGGCGGGACCCCACGAGCAGTACTTC.

This clonotype was seen at least ten times. CDR3 loop: CASSLQGFDNEQFF. The CDR3 nucleotides read TGTGCCAGCAGCCTCCAGGGGTTTGACAATGAGCAGTTCTTC. This rearrangement joins TRBV5-6 to TRBJ2-1, with D perhaps matching TRBD1 (6 bases). The V and J ends lost 4 bases and 5 bases respectively, with 13 bases between them. This CDR3 comprises 14 residues. Looked up from germline, CDR1 is SGHDT and CDR2 is YYEEEE. The complete variable domain, with remaining parts taken from reference TRBV5-6 and TRBJ2-1, reads DAGVTQSPTHLIKTRGQQVTLRCSPKSGHDTVSWYQQALGQGPQFIFQYYEEEERQRGNFPDRFSGHQFPNYSSELNVNALLLGDSALYLCASSLQGFDNEQFFGPGTRLTVL.

This clonotype was counted between two and nine times. The rearrangement links TRBV28 to TRBJ1-2; TRBD1 matches at 7 bases. The CDR3 totals 15 residues. After removal of 5 bases from V and 1 base from J, the junction contained 7 bases not matched to a gene. Germline V gene data show CDR1 as MDHEN and CDR2 as SYDVKM. The CDR3 region is CASSTGTDNNYGYTF. The DNA of the CDR3 is TGTGCCAGCAGTACAGGGACAGATAATAACTATGGCTACACCTTC.

This clonotype was picked up a small number of times. The chain couples TRBV12-3 or TRBV12-4 to TRBJ2-2, with unresolved D. The CDR3 is 13 amino acids. V lost 6 bases, J lost 0 bases, and 5 bases lay in between. The CDR3 is CASRHPNTGELFF. CDR3 coding DNA: TGTGCCAGCAGACACCCGAACACCGGGGAGCTGTTTTTT.

This clonotype was seen more than once but under ten times. CDR3: CASRTNTGNSYNEQFF. As DNA, the CDR3 is TGTGCCAGCAGGACGAATACAGGGAACTCCTACAATGAGCAGTTCTTC. This chain links TRBV6-6 with TRBJ2-1; TRBD1 might be the D (6 bases). The length of the CDR3 is 16 residues. Trimming removed 6 bases from V and 0 bases from J, with 15 bases in between. From germline, CDR1 is MNHNY and CDR2 SVGAGI (reference sequence).

The gene calls are TRBV2 and TRBJ2-5; TRBD1 aligns across 9 bases. The CDR3 covers 20 residues. Germline V gives CDR1 SNHLY, CDR2 FYNNEI. J gave up 6 bases and V 0 bases, and 20 bases lay outside the gene matches. CDR3: CASSEAVPGQGRGDSKTQYF. The CDR3 nucleotides are TGTGCCAGCAGTGAAGCGGTGCCGGGACAGGGTAGAGGTGATAGTAAGACCCAGTACTTC. The full variable domain, completed using reference TRBV2 and TRBJ2-5, is EPEVTQTPSHQVTQMGQEVILRCVPISNHLYFYWYRQILGQKVEFLVSFYNNEISEKSEIFDDQFSVERPDGSNFTLKIRSTKLEDSAMYFCASSEAVPGQGRGDSKTQYFGPGTRLLVL.

This clonotype was recorded many times. The chain combines TRBV3-1 with TRBJ2-7; tentatively, D is TRBD1 or TRBD2 (5 bases each). Germline loops: CDR1 LGHDT, CDR2 YNNKEL (reference sequence). CDR3 length equals 15 residues. V was shortened by 4 bases and J by 6 bases, with 19 bases between the two germline ends. CDR3 sequence reads: CASSPIGTRAAEQYF. The CDR3 DNA reads as TGTGCCAGCAGCCCCATCGGGACCAGGGCGGCCGAGCAGTACTTC.

V and J are TRBV20-1 and TRBJ2-7; maybe TRBD1 (5 bases). Germline V gene data show CDR1 as DFQATT and CDR2 as SNEGSKA (reference sequence). This CDR3 contains 12 residues. Deletions cut 3 bases from V and 3 bases from J, with 9 bases between. CDR3 in DNA: TGCAGTGCTAGCGGGCAGGGCTACGAGCAGTACTTC. Protein: CSASGQGYEQYF.

This clonotype has just a few counts. The chain couples TRBV7-2 to TRBJ2-3; 9 bases align to TRBD1. CDR3 size: 16 residues. Germline-derived CDR1 and CDR2 are SGHTA and FQGNSA. With V trimmed by 3 bases and J by 4 bases, 8 bases remained unmatched. CDR3 loop: CASSFLTGGGSDTQYF. The CDR3 DNA sequence: TGTGCCAGCAGCTTTTTAACAGGGGGCGGTTCAGATACGCAGTATTTT.

There are many counts of this clonotype. V and J are TRBV6-1 and TRBJ1-1, with 7 positions matching TRBD1. The V segment lost 7 bases and the J segment 1 base; nucleotides outside the gene matches: 12. This CDR3 comprises 16 residues. The V gene's germline CDR1 is MNHNS and CDR2 SASEGT. In DNA form, the CDR3 reads TGTGCCAGCACCTTTGGACAGGCCCTGGCGAACACTGAAGCTTTCTTT. Amino acid sequence: CASTFGQALANTEAFF.

The CDR3, as DNA: TGTGCCAGCAGCTTAGGGGTGTGGGCCGAGCAGTACTTC. Protein sequence: CASSLGVWAEQYF. The genes are TRBV7-2 and TRBJ2-7; D unresolved. The V and J ends lost 1 base and 6 bases respectively, with 10 bases between them. The CDR3 sequence is 13 residues long. Germline values: CDR1 SGHTA, CDR2 FQGNSA. The variable domain in full, completed from reference TRBV7-2 and TRBJ2-7, reads GAGVSQSPSNKVTEKGKDVELRCDPISGHTALYWYRQSLGQGLEFLIYFQGNSAPDKSGLPSDRFSAERTGGSVSTLTIQRTQQEDSAVYLCASSLGVWAEQYFGPGTRLTVT.

The chain combines TRBV12-3 or TRBV12-4 with TRBJ1-5; D might be TRBD1 (6 bases). The CDR3 totals 13 residues. With 5 bases removed from V and 7 bases from J, the gap between germline ends came to 12 bases. CDR3 bases: TGTGCCAGCAGTCAACAGGGAGGACAGCCCCAGCATTTT. Translating it yields CASSQQGGQPQHF.

This clonotype came up many times. The V call is TRBV20-1, the J call TRBJ2-7; D is possibly TRBD1 (5 bases). There are 12 residues in the CDR3. The V gene's germline CDR1 is DFQATT and CDR2 SNEGSKA (reference sequence). The V end was cut by 3 bases, the J end by 2 bases, with 8 bases between. The CDR3 region is CSARTATYEQYF. The CDR3 nucleotides read TGCAGTGCTAGGACAGCTACCTACGAGCAGTACTTC.

The chain joins TRBV14 to TRBJ1-2; perhaps TRBD1 as D (5 bases). Germline V gene data show CDR1 as SGHDN and CDR2 as FVKESK. The CDR3 runs to 13 residues. V was shortened by 4 bases and J by 2 bases, with 8 bases between the two germline ends. The CDR3 spells CASSPDTNYGYTF. CDR3 coding DNA: TGTGCCAGCAGCCCGGACACCAACTATGGCTACACCTTC.

This clonotype turned up a few times. The rearrangement uses TRBV28 and TRBJ2-7; a weak D match, TRBD1 (5 bases). The CDR3 loop spans 14 amino acids. Germline V gene sequence: CDR1 MDHEN, CDR2 SYDVKM. Trimming shortened V by 8 bases and J by 4 bases, and 18 bases separated the two germline ends. The CDR3 sequence is CASSSTGLLYEQYF. The CDR3 DNA follows: TGTGCCAGCTCTTCCACAGGTCTGTTGTACGAGCAGTACTTC.

V gene TRBV3-2 combines with J gene TRBJ1-5; the DNA was not used to check the table's D call, TRBD1. TRBV3-2 is flagged as a pseudogene. This CDR3 has 19 residues. CDR3 in DNA: TGTGCCAACAGCCAAGGGCACAGGGGCCCCCCTTATAGCAATCAGCCCCAGCATTTT. Translating gives CANSQGHRGPPYSNQPQHF.

This chain connects TRBV28 to TRBJ2-7, with 7 bases fitting TRBD1. This CDR3 spans 17 amino acids. With V trimmed by 3 bases and J by 2 bases, 13 bases remained unmatched. CDR1 is MDHEN, CDR2 SYDVKM, per germline. CDR3 bases: TGTGCCAGCAGTTTCGGGCGGCAGGGGGTGCCAGCCTACGAGCAGTACTTC. Translation: CASSFGRQGVPAYEQYF. The full variable domain, completed using reference TRBV28 and TRBJ2-7, is DVKVTQSSRYLVKRTGEKVFLECVQDMDHENMFWYRQDPGLGLRLIYFSYDVKMKEKGDIPEGYSVSREKKERFSLILESASTNQTSMYLCASSFGRQGVPAYEQYFGPGTRLTVT.

The J gene is TRBJ2-3, the V gene TRBV11-2, with D possibly being TRBD1 or TRBD2 (5 bases each). The CDR3 extends over 16 amino acids. The V and J ends lost 3 bases and 4 bases respectively, with 17 bases between them. The germline V gene has CDR1 SGHAT and CDR2 FQNNGV. This CDR3 is CASSLRAGTPADTQYF. The CDR3 DNA reads TGTGCCAGCAGCTTGAGGGCCGGGACCCCGGCAGATACGCAGTATTTT. Full variable domain (missing parts from reference TRBV11-2 and TRBJ2-3): EAGVAQSPRYKIIEKRQSVAFWCNPISGHATLYWYQQILGQGPKLLIQFQNNGVVDDSQLPKDRFSAERLKGVDSTLKIQPAKLEDSAVYLCASSLRAGTPADTQYFGPGTRLTVL.

This clonotype showed up many times. The chain recombines TRBV7-2 with TRBJ2-1; no reliable D call. CDR1 SGHTA and CDR2 FQGNSA come from the germline V gene. CDR3 length equals 15 residues. The germline V and J ends were trimmed by 1 base and 2 bases, with 9 bases remaining between them. The CDR3, as DNA: TGTGCCAGCAGCTTAGAGGGCCGTCCCTACAATGAGCAGTTCTTC. Translating it yields CASSLEGRPYNEQFF.

This clonotype has only a few counts. The chain couples TRBV25-1 to TRBJ1-1; D is undetermined. CDR1 and CDR2 (germline): MGHDK, SYGVNS. Trimming left V 8 bases short and J 4 bases short, with 14 bases between. The length of the CDR3 is 13 residues. The CDR3 is CASSGLRGTEAFF. The CDR3 coding sequence is TGTGCCAGCTCGGGTCTCCGAGGCACTGAAGCTTTCTTT.